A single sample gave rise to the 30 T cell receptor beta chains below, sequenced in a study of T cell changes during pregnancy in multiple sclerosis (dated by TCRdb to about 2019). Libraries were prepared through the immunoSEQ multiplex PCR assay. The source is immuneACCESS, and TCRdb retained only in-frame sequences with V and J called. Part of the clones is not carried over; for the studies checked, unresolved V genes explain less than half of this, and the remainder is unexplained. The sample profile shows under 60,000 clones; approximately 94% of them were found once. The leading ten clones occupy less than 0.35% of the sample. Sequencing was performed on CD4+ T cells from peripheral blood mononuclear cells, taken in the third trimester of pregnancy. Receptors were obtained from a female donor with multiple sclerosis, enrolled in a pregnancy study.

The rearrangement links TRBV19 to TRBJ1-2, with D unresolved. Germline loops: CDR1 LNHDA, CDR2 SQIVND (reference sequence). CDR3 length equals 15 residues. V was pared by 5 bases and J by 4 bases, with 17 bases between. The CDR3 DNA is TGTGCCAGTAGTTCCCGAGGCGGTTTTAGCTATGGCTACACCTTC. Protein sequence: CASSSRGGFSYGYTF. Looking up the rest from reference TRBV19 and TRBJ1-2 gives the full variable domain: DGGITQSPKYLFRKEGQNVTLSCEQNLNHDAMYWYRQDPGQGLRLIYYSQIVNDFQKGDIAEGYSVSREKKESFPLTVTSAQKNPTAFYLCASSSRGGFSYGYTFGSGTRLTVV.

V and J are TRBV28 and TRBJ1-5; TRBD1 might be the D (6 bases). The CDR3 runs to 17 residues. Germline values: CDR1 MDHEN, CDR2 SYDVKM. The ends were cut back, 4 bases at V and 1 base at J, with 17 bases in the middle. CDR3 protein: CASSSRQGINSNQPQHF. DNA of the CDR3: TGTGCCAGCAGTTCCCGCCAGGGGATTAACAGCAATCAGCCCCAGCATTTT.

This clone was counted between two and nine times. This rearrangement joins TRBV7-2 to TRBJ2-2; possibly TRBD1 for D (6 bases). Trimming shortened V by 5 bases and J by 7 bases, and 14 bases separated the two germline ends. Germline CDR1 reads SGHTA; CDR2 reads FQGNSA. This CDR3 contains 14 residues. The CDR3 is CASSTRQVRGELFF. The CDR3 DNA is TGTGCCAGCAGCACAAGACAGGTTCGCGGGGAGCTGTTTTTT.

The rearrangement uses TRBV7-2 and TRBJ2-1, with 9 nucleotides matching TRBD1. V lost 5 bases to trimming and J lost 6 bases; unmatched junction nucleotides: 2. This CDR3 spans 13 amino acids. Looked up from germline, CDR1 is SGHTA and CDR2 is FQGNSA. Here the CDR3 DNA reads TGTGCCAGCAGCCCGGACAGGGGCAATGAGCAGTTCTTC. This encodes CASSPDRGNEQFF.

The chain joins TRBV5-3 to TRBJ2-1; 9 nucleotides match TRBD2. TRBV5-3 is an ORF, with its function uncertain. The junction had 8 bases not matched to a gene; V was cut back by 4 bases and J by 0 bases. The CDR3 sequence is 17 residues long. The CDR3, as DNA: TGTGCCAGAAGCACCCAGCGGGAGGACAGCTCCTACAATGAGCAGTTCTTC. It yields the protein CARSTQREDSSYNEQFF.

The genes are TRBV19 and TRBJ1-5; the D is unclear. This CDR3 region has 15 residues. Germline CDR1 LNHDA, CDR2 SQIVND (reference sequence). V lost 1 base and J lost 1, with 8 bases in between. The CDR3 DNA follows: TGTGCCAGTAGTATAGCTAAGAGCAGCAATCAGCCCCAGCATTTT. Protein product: CASSIAKSSNQPQHF.

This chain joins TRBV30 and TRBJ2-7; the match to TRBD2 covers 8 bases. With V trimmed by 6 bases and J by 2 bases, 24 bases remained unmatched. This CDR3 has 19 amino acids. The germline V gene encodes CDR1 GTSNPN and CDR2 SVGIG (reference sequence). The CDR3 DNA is TGTGCCTGTCAATTTCCGGGACCAAGCCCGACTAGCGTGCCCTACGAGCAGTACTTC. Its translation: CACQFPGPSPTSVPYEQYF.

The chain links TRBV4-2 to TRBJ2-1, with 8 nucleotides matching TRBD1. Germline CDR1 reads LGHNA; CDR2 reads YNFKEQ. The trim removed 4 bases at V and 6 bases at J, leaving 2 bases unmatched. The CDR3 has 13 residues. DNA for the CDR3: TGTGCCAGCAGCCTAGACAGGGGCAATGAGCAGTTCTTC. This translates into CASSLDRGNEQFF.

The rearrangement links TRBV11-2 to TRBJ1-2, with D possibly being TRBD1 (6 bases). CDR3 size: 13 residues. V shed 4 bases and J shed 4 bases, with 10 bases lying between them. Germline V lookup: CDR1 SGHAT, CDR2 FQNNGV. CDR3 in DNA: TGTGCCAGCAGCTCAGGGGTAGTCTATGGCTACACCTTC. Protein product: CASSSGVVYGYTF.

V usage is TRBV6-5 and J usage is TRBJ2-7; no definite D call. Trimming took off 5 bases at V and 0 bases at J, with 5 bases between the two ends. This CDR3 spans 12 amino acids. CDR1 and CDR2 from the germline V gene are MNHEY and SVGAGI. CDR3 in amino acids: CASSGNSYEQYF. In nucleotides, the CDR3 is TGTGCCAGCAGTGGCAACTCCTACGAGCAGTACTTC.

The CDR3 DNA is TGTGCCAGCACAAGGACAGGGGGCCCCGGGGAGCTGTTTTTT. This sequence encodes CASTRTGGPGELFF. This chain uses TRBV19 with TRBJ2-2, with 11 bases matching TRBD1. This CDR3 spans 14 amino acids. Germline V gene sequence: CDR1 LNHDA, CDR2 SQIVND (reference sequence). V lost 9 bases and J lost 6; bases outside the gene matches: 6.

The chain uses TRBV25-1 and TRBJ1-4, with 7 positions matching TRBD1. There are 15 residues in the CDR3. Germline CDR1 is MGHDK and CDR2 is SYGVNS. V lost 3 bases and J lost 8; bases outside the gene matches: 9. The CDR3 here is CASSEGDRVLEKLFF. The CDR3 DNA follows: TGTGCCAGCAGTGAGGGCGACAGGGTATTGGAAAAACTGTTTTTT.

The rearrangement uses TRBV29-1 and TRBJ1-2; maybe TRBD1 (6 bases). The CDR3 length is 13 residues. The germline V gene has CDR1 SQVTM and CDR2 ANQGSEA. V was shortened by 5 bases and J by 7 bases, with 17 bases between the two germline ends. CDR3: CSVMAGDVSGYTF. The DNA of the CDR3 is TGCAGCGTTATGGCAGGGGATGTTAGTGGCTACACCTTC.

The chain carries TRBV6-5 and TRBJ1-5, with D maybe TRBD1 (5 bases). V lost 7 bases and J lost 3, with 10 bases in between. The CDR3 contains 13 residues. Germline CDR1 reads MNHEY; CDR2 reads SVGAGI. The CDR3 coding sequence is TGTGCCAGCACCGGGGGATTCAATCAGCCCCAGCATTTT. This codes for CASTGGFNQPQHF.

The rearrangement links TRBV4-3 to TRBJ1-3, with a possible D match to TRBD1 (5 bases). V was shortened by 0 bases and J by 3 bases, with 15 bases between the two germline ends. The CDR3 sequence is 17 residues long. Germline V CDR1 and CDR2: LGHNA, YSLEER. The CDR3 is CASSQDRAGRGGNTIYF. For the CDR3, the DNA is TGCGCCAGCAGCCAAGATAGGGCAGGGCGAGGTGGAAACACCATATATTTT.

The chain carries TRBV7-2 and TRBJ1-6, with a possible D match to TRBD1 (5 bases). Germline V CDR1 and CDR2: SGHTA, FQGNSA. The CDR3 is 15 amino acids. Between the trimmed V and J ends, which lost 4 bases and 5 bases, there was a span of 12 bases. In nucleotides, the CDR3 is TGTGCCAGCAGCTGGGGGGTTGTCAATAATTCACCCCTCCACTTT. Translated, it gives CASSWGVVNNSPLHF.

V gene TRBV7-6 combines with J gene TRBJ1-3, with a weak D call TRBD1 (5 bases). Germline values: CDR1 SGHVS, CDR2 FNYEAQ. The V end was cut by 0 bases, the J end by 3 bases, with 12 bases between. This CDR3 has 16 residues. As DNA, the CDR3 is TGTGCCAGCAGCTTAGCCCAGGGAATGCGTGGAAACACCATATATTTT. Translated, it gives CASSLAQGMRGNTIYF.

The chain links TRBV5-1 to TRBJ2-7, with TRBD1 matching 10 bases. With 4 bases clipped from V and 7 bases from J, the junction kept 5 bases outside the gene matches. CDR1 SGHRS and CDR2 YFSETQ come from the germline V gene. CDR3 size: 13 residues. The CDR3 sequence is CASSPGQGWEQYF. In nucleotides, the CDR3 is TGCGCCAGCAGCCCGGGACAGGGGTGGGAGCAGTACTTC.

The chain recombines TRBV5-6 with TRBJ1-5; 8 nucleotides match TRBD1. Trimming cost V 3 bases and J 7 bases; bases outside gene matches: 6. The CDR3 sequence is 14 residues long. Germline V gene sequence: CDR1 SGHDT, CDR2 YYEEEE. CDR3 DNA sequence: TGTGCCAGCAGCTCTAGGACAGGGCGACAGCCCCAGCATTTT. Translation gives CASSSRTGRQPQHF.

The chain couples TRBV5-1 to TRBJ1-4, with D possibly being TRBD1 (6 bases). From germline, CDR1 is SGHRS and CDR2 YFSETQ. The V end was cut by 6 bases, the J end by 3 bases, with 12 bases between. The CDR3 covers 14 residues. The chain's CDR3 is CASKWDKPNEKLFF. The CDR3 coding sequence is TGCGCCAGCAAATGGGACAAGCCTAATGAAAAACTGTTTTTT. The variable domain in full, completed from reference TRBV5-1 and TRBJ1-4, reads KAGVTQTPRYLIKTRGQQVTLSCSPISGHRSVSWYQQTPGQGLQFLFEYFSETQRNKGNFPGRFSGRQFSNSRSEMNVSTLELGDSALYLCASKWDKPNEKLFFGSGTQLSVL.

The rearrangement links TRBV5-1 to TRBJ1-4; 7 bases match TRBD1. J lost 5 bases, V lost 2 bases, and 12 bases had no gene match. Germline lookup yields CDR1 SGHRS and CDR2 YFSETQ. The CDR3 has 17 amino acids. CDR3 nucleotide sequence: TGCGCCAGCAGCTTTTCGGGGACAGAATCCGCGAATGAAAAACTGTTTTTT. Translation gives CASSFSGTESANEKLFF. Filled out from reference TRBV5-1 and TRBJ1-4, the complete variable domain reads KAGVTQTPRYLIKTRGQQVTLSCSPISGHRSVSWYQQTPGQGLQFLFEYFSETQRNKGNFPGRFSGRQFSNSRSEMNVSTLELGDSALYLCASSFSGTESANEKLFFGSGTQLSVL.

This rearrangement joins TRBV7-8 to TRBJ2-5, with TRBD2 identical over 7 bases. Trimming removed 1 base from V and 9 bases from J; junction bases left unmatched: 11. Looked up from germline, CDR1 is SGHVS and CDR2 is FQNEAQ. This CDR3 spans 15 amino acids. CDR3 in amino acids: CASSLGTAGARAQYF. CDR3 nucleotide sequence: TGTGCCAGCAGCTTAGGGACGGCGGGAGCAAGGGCCCAGTACTTC.

Here the CDR3 DNA reads TGTGCCAGTATGTTAGCGCGCTCCTACGAGCAGTACTTC. It translates to CASMLARSYEQYF. This sequence joins TRBV19 and TRBJ2-7, with D perhaps matching TRBD2 (5 bases). The V and J ends lost 7 bases and 0 bases respectively, with 10 bases between them. The CDR3 extends over 13 amino acids. Germline V gene data show CDR1 as LNHDA and CDR2 as SQIVND (reference sequence).

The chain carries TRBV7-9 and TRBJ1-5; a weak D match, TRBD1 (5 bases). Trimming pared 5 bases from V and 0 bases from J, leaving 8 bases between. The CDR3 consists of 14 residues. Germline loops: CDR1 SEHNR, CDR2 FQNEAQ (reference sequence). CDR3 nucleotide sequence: TGTGCCAGCAGCGACAGTTTTAGCAATCAGCCCCAGCATTTT. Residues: CASSDSFSNQPQHF.

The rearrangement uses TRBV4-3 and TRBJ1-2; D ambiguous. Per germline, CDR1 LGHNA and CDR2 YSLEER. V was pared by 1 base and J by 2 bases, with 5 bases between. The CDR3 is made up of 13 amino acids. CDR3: CASSQGGNYGYTF. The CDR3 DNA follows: TGCGCCAGCAGCCAAGGAGGGAACTATGGCTACACCTTC.

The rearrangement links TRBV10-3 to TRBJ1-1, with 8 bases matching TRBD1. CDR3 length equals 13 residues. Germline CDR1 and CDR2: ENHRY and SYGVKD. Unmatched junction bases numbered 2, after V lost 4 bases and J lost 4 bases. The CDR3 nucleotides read TGTGCCATCAGTGCCGACAGGGGCACTGAAGCTTTCTTT. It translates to CAISADRGTEAFF.

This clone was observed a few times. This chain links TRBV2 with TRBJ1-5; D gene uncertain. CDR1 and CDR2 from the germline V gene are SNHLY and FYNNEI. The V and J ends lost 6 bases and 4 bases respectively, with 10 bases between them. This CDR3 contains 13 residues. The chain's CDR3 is CASRYDGNQPQHF. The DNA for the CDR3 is TGTGCCAGCAGATATGACGGGAATCAGCCCCAGCATTTT.

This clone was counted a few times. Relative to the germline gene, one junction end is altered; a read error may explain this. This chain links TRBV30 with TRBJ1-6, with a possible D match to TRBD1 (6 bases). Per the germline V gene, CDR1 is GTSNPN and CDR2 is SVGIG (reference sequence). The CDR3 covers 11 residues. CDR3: CAWSIGQMKSF. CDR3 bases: TGTGCCTGGAGTATAGGACAGATGAAATCGTTT.

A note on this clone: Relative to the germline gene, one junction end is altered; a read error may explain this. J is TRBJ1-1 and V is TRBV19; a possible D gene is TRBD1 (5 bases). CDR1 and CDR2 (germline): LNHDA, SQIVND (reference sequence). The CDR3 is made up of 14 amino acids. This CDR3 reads CASSAQTANNEAFF. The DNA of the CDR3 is TGTGCCAGTAGCGCACAGACAGCTAACAATGAAGCTTTCTTT.

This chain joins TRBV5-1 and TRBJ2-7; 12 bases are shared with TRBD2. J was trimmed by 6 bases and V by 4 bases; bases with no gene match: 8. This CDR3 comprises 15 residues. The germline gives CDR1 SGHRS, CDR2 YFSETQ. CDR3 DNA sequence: TGCGCCAGCAGCCGGACTAGCGGGGTAGCTCGCGAGCAGTACTTC. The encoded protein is CASSRTSGVAREQYF.